This T cell receptor beta chain was found in a study of vaccination effects on CD4 cells after COVID-19 (dated by TCRdb to 2021 to 2024). The study in broad terms: Post-vaccine samples across the study were collected a median of 72 days after the second dose, with a range of 14 to 241. In the study, cultures from other donors were sequenced using the Oncomine TCR Beta short-read assay on an Illumina iSeq 100. The full study included around ten COVID-19 convalescent patients and several SARS-CoV-2-naive healthy vaccine recipients. SARS-CoV-2 spike-specific CD4+ TCR repertoires were compared before and after mRNA vaccination in COVID-19 convalescent patients and in infection-naive vaccine recipients.

The CDR3 sequence holds 15 residues, the cysteine and phenylalanine included. Of all the DNA, just the CDR3 is kept, 45 bases in frame from base 1. In the ViraFEST assay, PBMC were stimulated with viral peptide pools, and antigen-specific CD4+ T cell clonotypes were then identified by expansion using TCR sequencing. After around eleven days of culture, CD4+ T cells were isolated with the EasySep CD4+ T cell isolation kit. Participants received two doses of either the BNT162b2 or the mRNA-1273 mRNA SARS-CoV-2 vaccine. The absence of prior SARS-CoV-2 infection in healthy vaccine recipients was confirmed by negative nucleocapsid antibodies before and after vaccination. About 2.1 million PBMC per well were cultured with 10 ug/ml peptides in IMDM containing about 5% human AB serum, approximately 9.1 IU/ml IL-2 and gentamicin. Half of the culture medium was replaced with fresh IL-2-containing medium on days 3 and 7. Each peptide stimulation condition was cultured in triplicate wells unless otherwise noted. Using Ficoll-Paque Plus gradient centrifugation, PBMC were separated from whole blood and then either used fresh or cryopreserved at -140C. The overlapping peptide pools covered the spike proteins of SARS-CoV-2 and of the common cold coronaviruses HCoV-NL63, HCoV-OC43 and HCoV-229E. The QIAamp micro DNA kit was used to extract genomic DNA from the cultured CD4+ T cells.

Note on this clone: Its antigen is currently not known. The sample holds no much larger clone one base away, and base qualities are not on file.

The method was the immunoSEQ multiplex PCR assay. TCR beta CDR3 sequencing was performed on DNA from the cultured, isolated CD4+ T cells. In the source study's methods: Non-productive TCR sequences were discarded, and reads were trimmed to the CDR3 region, with only CDR3s of 7 or more amino acids retained. Antigen-specific clonotypes were identified using the MANAFEST web app by comparison of expansion in peptide wells against reference cultures. Positive clones required FDR<0.05 expansion versus reference and all other wells, odds ratio above 5, and frequency above 0.1% in two replicate wells. A clonotype was called cross-reactive if it was significantly expanded both in SARS-CoV-2 spike wells and in at least one common cold coronavirus spike condition. CDR3 similarity was assessed by Levenshtein distance using the stringdist R package, and unrooted trees were constructed with ape in R 3.6.1. TCRdb mirrors the immuneACCESS table, restricted to in-frame sequences. Some clones are absent from its copies; in checked studies, under half trace to an unresolved V gene, and the reason for the others is unknown. From that table come the V and J calls and clone size; the DNA was used to work out D and trimming. The sample table lists about 30,000 clones, 74% of them with a count of one. The ten largest clonotypes hold about a sixth of the sample.

Overall study results and their limits: Only a small number of convalescent patients were included, and no early post-infection timepoints were available, which limited the study. Clones induced by infection and clones induced by vaccination both contracted markedly at late timepoints after vaccination, which fits with T cell responses waning over time. In healthy vaccine recipients, vaccine-induced clones were almost all SARS-CoV-2 mono-reactive, with only 1 of 255 being cross-reactive with common cold coronaviruses.

The material was CD4+ T cells from PBMCs cultured with HCoV-OC43 spike peptides, obtained after COVID-19 vaccination. What the cell subset or site label conveys for this sample: HCoV-OC43 spike overlapping peptide pool stimulation. Recombination linked TRBV21-1 to TRBJ2-3; the listed D gene, TRBD2, was not tested against the DNA. TRBV21-1 is reported as a pseudogene. This receptor was obtained from a human donor who received a COVID-19 vaccine. This receptor has the CDR3 CASSKEGLFTDTQYF. The sequence in DNA is TGTGCCAGCAGCAAAGAGGGACTGTTCACAGATACGCAGTATTTT.